This T cell receptor (beta chain) was profiled in a study of response to subunit inactivated influenza vaccine. Unmatched junction bases numbered 4, after V lost 3 bases and J lost 6 bases. This CDR3 spans 13 amino acids. Germline V gene lookup returns CDR1 SGHTS and CDR2 YDEGEE. TCRdb independently ran MiXCR on the RT-PCR reads; one entry per CDR3 protein. The data hold 500,000 to 550,000 distinct CDR3 sequences, with around 25% observed a single time. These sequences were also reported in another study, on T cells expressing NK-cell markers. That report adds: As the method of synthesis, 5'RACE template switching with UMIs yielded TCR beta cDNA.

The sample here was CD4+ T cells sorted from PBMCs, taken about 12 days after vaccination. V usage is TRBV5-8 and J usage is TRBJ2-3; TRBD1 matches 7 bases. This TCR derives from a man over 45 who received an inactivated influenza vaccine. In DNA, the CDR3 is TGTGCCAGCAGCTGGATGACAGGGGATACGCAGTATTTT. This translates into CASSWMTGDTQYF.